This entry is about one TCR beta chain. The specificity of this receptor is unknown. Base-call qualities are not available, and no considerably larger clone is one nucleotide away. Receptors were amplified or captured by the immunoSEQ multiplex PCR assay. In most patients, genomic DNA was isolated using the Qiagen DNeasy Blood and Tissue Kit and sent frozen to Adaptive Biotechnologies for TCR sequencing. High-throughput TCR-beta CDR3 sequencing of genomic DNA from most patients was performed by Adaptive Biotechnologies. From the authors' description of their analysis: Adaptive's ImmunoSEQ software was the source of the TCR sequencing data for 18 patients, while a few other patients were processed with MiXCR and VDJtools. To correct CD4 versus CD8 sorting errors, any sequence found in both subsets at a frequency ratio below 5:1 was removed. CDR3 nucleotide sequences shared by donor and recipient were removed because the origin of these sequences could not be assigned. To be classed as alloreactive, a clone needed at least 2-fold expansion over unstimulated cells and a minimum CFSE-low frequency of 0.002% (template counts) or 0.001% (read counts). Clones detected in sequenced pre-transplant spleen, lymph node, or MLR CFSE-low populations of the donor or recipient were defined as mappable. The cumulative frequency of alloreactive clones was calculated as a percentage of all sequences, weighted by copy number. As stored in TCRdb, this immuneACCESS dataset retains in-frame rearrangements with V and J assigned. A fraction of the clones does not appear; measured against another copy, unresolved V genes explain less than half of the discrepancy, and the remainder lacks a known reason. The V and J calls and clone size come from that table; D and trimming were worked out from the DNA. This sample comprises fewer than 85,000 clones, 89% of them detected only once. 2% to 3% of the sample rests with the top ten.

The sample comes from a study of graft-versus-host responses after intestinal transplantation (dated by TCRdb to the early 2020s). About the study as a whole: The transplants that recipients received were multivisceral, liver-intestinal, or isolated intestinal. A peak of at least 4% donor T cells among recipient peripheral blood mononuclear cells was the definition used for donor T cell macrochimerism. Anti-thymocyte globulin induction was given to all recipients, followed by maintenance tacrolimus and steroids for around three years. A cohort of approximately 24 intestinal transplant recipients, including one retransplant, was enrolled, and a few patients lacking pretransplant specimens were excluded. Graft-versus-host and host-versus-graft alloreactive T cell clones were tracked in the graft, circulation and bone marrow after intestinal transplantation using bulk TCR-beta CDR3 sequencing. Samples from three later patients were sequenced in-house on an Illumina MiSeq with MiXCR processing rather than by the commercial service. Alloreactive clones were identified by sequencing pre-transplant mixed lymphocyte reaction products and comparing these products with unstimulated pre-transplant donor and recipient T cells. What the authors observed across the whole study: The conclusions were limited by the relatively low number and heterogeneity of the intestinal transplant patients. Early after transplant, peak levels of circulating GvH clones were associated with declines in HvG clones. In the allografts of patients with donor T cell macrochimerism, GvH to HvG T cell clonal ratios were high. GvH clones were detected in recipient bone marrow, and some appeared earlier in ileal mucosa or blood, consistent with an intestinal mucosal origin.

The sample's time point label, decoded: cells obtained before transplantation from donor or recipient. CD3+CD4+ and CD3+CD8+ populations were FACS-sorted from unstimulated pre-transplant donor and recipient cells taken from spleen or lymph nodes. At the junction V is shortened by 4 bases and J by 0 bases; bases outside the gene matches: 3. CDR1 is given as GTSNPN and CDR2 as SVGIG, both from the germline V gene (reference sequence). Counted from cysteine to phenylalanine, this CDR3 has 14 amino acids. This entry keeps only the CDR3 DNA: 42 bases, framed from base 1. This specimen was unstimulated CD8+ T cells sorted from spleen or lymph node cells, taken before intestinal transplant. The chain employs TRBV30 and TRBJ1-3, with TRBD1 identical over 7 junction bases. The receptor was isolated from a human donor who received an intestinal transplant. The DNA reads TGTGCCTGGAACAGGGGAGACTCTGGAAACACCATATATTTT. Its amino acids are CAWNRGDSGNTIYF.